Listed below are T cell receptor beta chains from one sample, sequenced in a study of tumor and adjacent non-tumor tissue in lung cancer. TCRdb used MiXCR to reprocess the multiplex PCR reads, holding one entry per CDR3 protein. Among more than 75,000 distinct CDR3 sequences, approximately 79% were seen once, and the ten largest hold 13%. Sequenced material: lung tumor tissue. The receptors come from a woman in her 50s with non-small cell lung cancer. Each CDR3 is given with its conserved first and last residue. Fields, in order: J gene, D gene, clone size, V gene, CDR3 DNA, CDR3 protein. A D gene is named only where the DNA matches it firmly. Expanded clones are given a class, and other clones once, few, many or no size at all.

TRBJ2-7,-,-,TRBV20-1,TGCAGTACTAGAGCCTTCGTGGGAGGTTCGGATTCCTACGAGCAGTACTTC,CSTRAFVGGSDSYEQYF
TRBJ1-5,-,-,TRBV7-9,TGTGCCAGCGGTCCTTCGGGTACCTTACAACAGCACCAGCATTTT,CASGPSGTLQQHQHF
TRBJ2-6,-,few,TRBV10-3,TGTGCCATCAGCGCAACTTCTCAGACCCCTGGGGCCAACGTCCTGTCTTTC,CAISATSQTPGANVLSF
TRBJ2-7,-,-,TRBV11-2,TGTACCAGCAGGCTAAAAGGACTAACGGTCTCGGACGAGCAGTACTTC,CTSRLKGLTVSDEQYF
TRBJ2-3,TRBD2,-,TRBV5-4,TGTGCTAGCAGTTACCGAGCGGGAGGGCGTGTTACAGATACGCAGTATTTT,CASSYRAGGRVTDTQYF
TRBJ2-7,-,once,TRBV29-1,TGCAGCGTTGTACCCGGACAAAGCTACGAACAGTACTTC,CSVVPGQSYEQYF
TRBJ2-1,-,-,TRBV29-1,TGCAGCGTCAAACAGAGCAATAAGCAGTTCTTC,CSVKQSNKQFF
TRBJ2-2,-,-,TRBV10-3,TGTGACATCAGGGACTCCGCGAACACCGGGGAGCTGTTTTTT,CDIRDSANTGELFF
TRBJ2-7,TRBD2,-,TRBV6-5,TGTGCCAGCAGGAAGAGGACTAGCGGGAGCCCACGAGACCAGTACTTC,CASRKRTSGSPRDQYF
TRBJ2-2,-,-,TRBV9,TGTGCCAGCAGCGTAGCCGCGGGGGCGAACATCGGGGAGCTGTTTTTT,CASSVAAGANIGELFF
TRBJ2-1,-,-,TRBV29-1,TGCAGCGTCGCTCCTAACGGTAACTTCAATGAGCAGTTCTTC,CSVAPNGNFNEQFF
TRBJ1-1,-,once,TRBV6-1,TGTGACAGCAGTCTAGGGCAAACTGAAGCTTTCTTT,CDSSLGQTEAFF
TRBJ1-2,TRBD1,-,TRBV5-5,TGTGCCAGCAGCTTGACCGGGACAGAAAACTATGGCTGCACCTTC,CASSLTGTENYGCTF
TRBJ2-7,TRBD2,-,TRBV6-1,TGTACCAGTAATGGACTAGCGGCCCCCTACGAGCAGTACTTC,CTSNGLAAPYEQYF
TRBJ2-2,TRBD1,-,TRBV12-3/TRBV12-4,TGTGCCAGCAGCACGACAGGGGTTGTCGGGGAGCTGTTTTTC,CASSTTGVVGELFF
TRBJ2-7,-,-,TRBV12-3/TRBV12-4,TGTGCCAGCAGACAATCAGACTTCTACGAGCAGTACTTC,CASRQSDFYEQYF
TRBJ2-2,-,-,TRBV4-3,TGCGCCAGCAGCCGAGATACTACGAACACCGGGGAGCTGTTTTTT,CASSRDTTNTGELFF
TRBJ1-2,-,-,TRBV29-1,TGCAGCGTCGATGACATCAACTATGGCCACAGCTTC,CSVDDINYGHSF
TRBJ1-5,-,-,TRBV6-2/TRBV6-3,TGTGCCAGTGCGAGCCGGGGACATGGTTATCAGTCCCAGCATTTT,CASASRGHGYQSQHF
TRBJ2-1,TRBD2,-,TRBV20-1,TGCAGTGCTAGAAAAACCCACGGACTAACGGGAGGCTACAATGAGCAGTTCTTT,CSARKTHGLTGGYNEQFF
TRBJ2-3,TRBD2,few,TRBV20-1,TGTAGTGCGGGGGGCCCCGGGACTAGCGGGAGCACAGATATGCAGTATTTT,CSAGGPGTSGSTDMQYF
TRBJ1-5,-,-,TRBV6-2/TRBV6-3,TGTGTCAGCTGTTTAGGACCTCAACTCCTTCAGCCCCAACATTTT,CVSCLGPQLLQPQHF
TRBJ1-1,-,-,TRBV6-6,TGTGTCAGCAGTAACAGTGAATCTTTCTTT,CVSSNSESFF
TRBJ2-1,TRBD2,many,TRBV28,TGTGCCAGCAGCATTAGCGGGATCGGGGCTGGGGTGCAGTTCTTC,CASSISGIGAGVQFF
TRBJ2-7,-,-,TRBV29-1,TGCAGCGTTGATGGTATGGAGGTAGATGAGCAGTACTTC,CSVDGMEVDEQYF
TRBJ2-1,-,-,TRBV6-6,TGTGCTAGCAGTGGAAGCGTGCAGATTTACAATGAGCAGTTCTTC,CASSGSVQIYNEQFF
TRBJ1-5,-,-,TRBV5-5,TGTGCCAGCAGCGGGCGGGGTTTCGTCCAGCTACAGCATTTT,CASSGRGFVQLQHF
TRBJ2-3,TRBD2,-,TRBV7-9,TGTGTCAGCAGCCAGACTAGCGGAGGTGCAGATACACAGTATTTT,CVSSQTSGGADTQYF
TRBJ2-1,-,-,TRBV6-2/TRBV6-3,TGTACCAGCAGCACATCTCGGCGGTCAGGGGAACAGTTCTTC,CTSSTSRRSGEQFF
TRBJ2-6,-,once,TRBV4-3,TGCGCCAGCAGCCCTCAGGGTAGCGGACGATTCTCTAGGGCCAACGTCCTGACTTTC,CASSPQGSGRFSRANVLTF
TRBJ2-2,-,-,TRBV10-3,TGTGCCATCAGTGAGTCCGGGGAGACCTCGGAGCTGTTTTTT,CAISESGETSELFF